The T cell receptor beta chain described here comes from a study of PD-1 blockade in mismatch repair-deficient tumors (dated by TCRdb to 2017 to 2019). Study-wide context: Between September 2013 and late 2016, the trial enrolled 80 to 95 consecutive patients with 11 to 13 types of mismatch repair-deficient cancer, all of whom had received prior treatment and were progressing. Deep sequencing of TCR CDR3 regions was used to track tumor-associated T cell clones in peripheral blood of patients responding to PD-1 blockade. Overall study results and their limits: Rapid expansion after pembrolizumab followed by contraction, generally before radiologic responses, was shown by tumor-resident clones, which were often undetectable in blood before treatment. Of seven peptides, a few triggered clonal expansion, producing over 120 unique blood TCRs, of which seven were also present in tumor, and every positive peptide came from a frameshift mutation.

CDR3 length: 14 amino acids, cysteine to phenylalanine. The CDR3 DNA has 42 bases and is translated from base 1. Relative to germline, V is 2 bases shorter and J is 7 bases shorter, with 11 bases between their ends. The CDR1 and CDR2 encoded by the germline V gene are SGHTA and FQGTGA. The protocol used for the library was the immunoSEQ multiplex PCR assay. As for the authors' bioinformatics: A clone was classified as neoantigen-specific if the clone expanded significantly in response to the relevant peptide and did not expand significantly in response to any other peptide tested. TCRdb took this table from immuneACCESS and kept in-frame rearrangements with V and J called. Such tables lack part of the clones; where checked against another copy, unresolved V genes explain under half of the gap, and the rest is unexplained. That table gives V, J and clone size, and the DNA gave D and trimming. This sample gives some 14,000 clones in total; 65% to 90% of them show up just once. The top ten constitute over 9.5% of the sample.

The intended sense of this specimen's time point label: identical roughly 10-day culture without peptide (control). For each enrolled patient, mismatch repair deficiency was established using either polymerase chain reaction or immunohistochemistry. A few patients who responded to pembrolizumab therapy underwent TCR sequencing. About 7 ELISpot-reactive candidate neoantigen peptides were each used in a roughly 10-day in vitro stimulation before TCR sequencing. As the baseline for calculating clone fold-changes, a control culture with no peptide was run in an identical way. The phase II trial prospectively evaluated PD-1 blockade with pembrolizumab in advanced mismatch repair-deficient cancers, independent of tissue of origin. About this clone itself: What antigen it recognizes has not been identified. No base-level quality is on record; no much larger clone is a single base apart.

The chain links TRBV7-3 with TRBJ1-4; a tentative D call is TRBD1 (5 bases match). This sample comprised cells cultured in vitro, obtained from a patient treated with pembrolizumab. This receptor was obtained from an adult with mismatch repair-deficient cancer. The CDR3 corresponds to CASSLSGQGEKLFF. Here is the DNA: TGTGCCAGCAGCTTATCGGGGCAGGGTGAAAAACTGTTTTTT.